The rows below give T cell receptor beta chains drawn from one sample of a study of blood T cell repertoires in COVID-19. Profiling relied on immunoSEQ multiplex PCR, and the TCRdb table lists in-frame clones only, not all of them. The table shows roughly 78,000 clones, with about nine tenths occurring only once. Sequencing was carried out using peripheral blood. All receptors come from a woman aged 60 to 75 with acute or convalescent COVID-19. The CDR3 runs from the conserved cysteine through the conserved F or W. A D gene is named only where the DNA matches it firmly. The size of a clone is reported for some rows only, either as once, few or many, or as a class for expanded clones.

v_call	d_call	clone_size	j_call	cdr3_nt	cdr3_aa
TRBV6-5	TRBD1	NA	TRBJ1-2	TGTGCCAGCAGCCTGACAGGGGACTATGGCTACACCTTC	CASSLTGDYGYTF
TRBV5-1	TRBD1	NA	TRBJ2-7	TGCGCCATCCGAATTGGACTGGACAGGCTCCTCTACGAGCAGTACTTC	CAIRIGLDRLLYEQYF
TRBV6-5	TRBD1	NA	TRBJ2-2	TGTGCCAGCAGTTACTCGAGGGGGCAGGGGGAGCTGTTTTTT	CASSYSRGQGELFF
TRBV2	TRBD1	few	TRBJ1-1	TGTGCCAGCAACCAGCTGCGACAGGGTTGGGCTTTCTTT	CASNQLRQGWAFF
TRBV7-8	NA	NA	TRBJ2-5	TGTGCCAGCAGCTTAAATTCTAGGCCCCAAGAGACCCAGTACTTC	CASSLNSRPQETQYF
TRBV7-5	NA	NA	TRBJ1-5	TGTGTCAGAAGCTTAGTTGACAGGAGGACCTATAGCAATCAGCCCCAGCATTTT	CVRSLVDRRTYSNQPQHF
TRBV2	TRBD2	NA	TRBJ2-1	TGTGCCAGCTGGACTAGTGATGAGCAGTTCTTC	CASWTSDEQFF
TRBV20-1	NA	NA	TRBJ1-2	TGCAGTGCTAATACAGTCCCATGGACCTTC	CSANTVPWTF
TRBV18	NA	few	TRBJ1-1	TGTGCCAGCTCACCACCGTCACAACAGGGAAGAGGTGAAGCTTTCTTT	CASSPPSQQGRGEAFF
TRBV11-2	NA	NA	TRBJ1-2	TGTGCCAGCACCCTGCAGACAGGAGCGGCTAACTATGGCTACACCTTC	CASTLQTGAANYGYTF
TRBV3-1/TRBV3-2	NA	once	TRBJ1-1	TGTGCCAGCAGCCAAGCCGGACGGGGAAACACTGAAGCTTTCTTT	CASSQAGRGNTEAFF
TRBV7-6	TRBD2	NA	TRBJ2-5	TGTGCCAGCAGCACGACTAGCGGGGGGTACAAAGAGACCCAGTACTTC	CASSTTSGGYKETQYF
TRBV24-1	TRBD2	NA	TRBJ2-3	TGTGCCACCAGTGAACCTACTAGCGGGGGAACAGATACGCAGTATTTT	CATSEPTSGGTDTQYF
TRBV3-1/TRBV3-2	NA	NA	TRBJ2-1	TGTGCCAGCAGCTTATCCCGCTACAATGAGCAGTTCTTC	CASSLSRYNEQFF
TRBV18	NA	NA	TRBJ2-7	TGTGCCAGCTCACGAGGGCCCTCCTACGAGCAGTACTTC	CASSRGPSYEQYF
TRBV6-6	NA	NA	TRBJ1-5	TGTGCCAGCAGTTACGGACCCCCAGCGGGCAATCAGCCCCAGCATTTT	CASSYGPPAGNQPQHF
TRBV10-3	TRBD1	NA	TRBJ2-7	TGTGCCATCAAGGCGGGGCCGGGACAGGGGAGCTCCTACGAGCAGTACTTC	CAIKAGPGQGSSYEQYF
TRBV6-1	NA	NA	TRBJ1-5	TGTGCCAGCAGTGAAGCGCGACAGTATAGCAATCAGCCCCAGCATTTT	CASSEARQYSNQPQHF
TRBV4-2	NA	NA	TRBJ2-1	TGTGCCAGCAGCCAAGATGAGCGGCGTGCCACGTTCTTC	CASSQDERRATFF
TRBV6-2/TRBV6-3	TRBD1	NA	TRBJ1-2	TGTGCCAGCAGTCTACAGGGGCACTATGGCTACACCTTC	CASSLQGHYGYTF
TRBV7-2	NA	NA	TRBJ2-3	TGTGCCAGCAGCTTACAGTTTTCAGATACGCAGTATTTT	CASSLQFSDTQYF
TRBV7-9	NA	NA	TRBJ1-5	TGTGCCAGCAGCCTGGGGGGGGATCAGCCCCAGCATTTT	CASSLGGDQPQHF
TRBV19	TRBD2	NA	TRBJ2-6	TGTGCCAGTAGTATCGGGGGGGACTCTGGCTCTGGGGCCAACGTCCTGACTTTC	CASSIGGDSGSGANVLTF
TRBV2	NA	NA	TRBJ1-1	TGTGCCAGCAGTGTTGGGAGAGGGAACACTGAAGCTTTCTTT	CASSVGRGNTEAFF
TRBV7-2	NA	NA	TRBJ1-1	TGTGCCAGCAGCACTCAGGGGAACACTGAAGCTTTCTTT	CASSTQGNTEAFF
TRBV11-1	NA	NA	TRBJ2-4	TGTGCCAGCAGCCCTTCCGGGGGTACCAAAAACATTCAGTACTTC	CASSPSGGTKNIQYF
TRBV7-2	TRBD1	few	TRBJ1-1	TGTGCCAGCAGCGCTCGACAGGGGGCGGTCACTGAAGCTTTCTTT	CASSARQGAVTEAFF
TRBV5-6	NA	NA	TRBJ2-5	TGTGCCAGCAGTACGGCGGGGCTAGAGACCCAGTACTTC	CASSTAGLETQYF
TRBV6-5	NA	NA	TRBJ2-7	TGTGCCAGCAGGGCAGGGGTGATTTACGAGCAGTACTTC	CASRAGVIYEQYF
TRBV7-2	NA	NA	TRBJ2-5	TGTGCCAGCAGCTTAGTTTCTAGCGATCAAGAGACCCAGTACTTC	CASSLVSSDQETQYF
TRBV3-1/TRBV3-2	TRBD1	NA	TRBJ2-7	TGTGCCAGCAGCGACTGGGACAGCTCCTACGAGCAGTACTTC	CASSDWDSSYEQYF
TRBV9	NA	NA	TRBJ1-4	TGTGCCAGCAGCGCGGCAGGGATGGGTGAAAAACTGTTTTTT	CASSAAGMGEKLFF
TRBV6-5	NA	NA	TRBJ1-2	TGTGCCAGCAGTTACTCGATGGCCACCTGGAGTTATGGCTACACCTTC	CASSYSMATWSYGYTF
TRBV6-5	NA	NA	TRBJ2-1	TGTGCCAGCAGTTACTCGGAACAGTTGGGGCACAATGAGCAGTTCTTC	CASSYSEQLGHNEQFF
TRBV30	TRBD1	NA	TRBJ1-5	TGTGCCTGGAGCGGACAGGACAATCAGCCCCAGCATTTT	CAWSGQDNQPQHF
TRBV6-4	NA	NA	TRBJ2-1	TGTGCCAGCAGTCAGCAGGGGGTAGCGGGAAATGAGCAGTTCTTC	CASSQQGVAGNEQFF
TRBV4-3	TRBD2	NA	TRBJ2-7	TGCGCCAGCAGCCAAGTTACTAGCGGGGGGGCCGTTTACGAGCAGTACTTC	CASSQVTSGGAVYEQYF
TRBV7-8	NA	few	TRBJ1-4	TGTGCCAGCAGCTTACTGCGGGTTGCAACTAATGAAAAACTGTTTTTT	CASSLLRVATNEKLFF
TRBV6-5	TRBD2	NA	TRBJ2-3	TGTGCCAGCAGTTACTCCGGGAGGGTTGTAGATACGCAGTATTTT	CASSYSGRVVDTQYF
TRBV30	NA	few	TRBJ1-2	TGTGCCTGGAGTGGAGGGAACTATGGCTACACCTTC	CAWSGGNYGYTF
TRBV27	NA	few	TRBJ2-7	TGTGCCAGCAGTTTAACAGGGAGGGGGAGCTCCTACGAGCAGTACTTC	CASSLTGRGSSYEQYF
TRBV5-1	TRBD2	NA	TRBJ2-3	TGCGCCAGCAGCGTTGGGACTAGCGGCGGGGATACGCAGTATTTT	CASSVGTSGGDTQYF
TRBV21-1	NA	NA	TRBJ2-7	TGTGCCAGCAGCAAAAGGGATCTAGCGGGAGGCCCCTACGAGCAGTACTTC	CASSKRDLAGGPYEQYF
TRBV2	TRBD1	NA	TRBJ2-1	TGTGCCAGCAGTGAATTTCGGACAGGCCGGGGTGAGCAGTTCTTC	CASSEFRTGRGEQFF
TRBV18	TRBD1	NA	TRBJ2-1	TGTGCCAGCTCCTCCGGGACAGGGGGCCGGAATGAGCAGTTCTTC	CASSSGTGGRNEQFF
TRBV9	NA	NA	TRBJ1-1	TGTGCCAGCAGTTATCGCGGGGGGGAGACAGGAAACACTGAAGCTTTCTTT	CASSYRGGETGNTEAFF
TRBV19	NA	NA	TRBJ1-5	TGTGCCAGTAGTCTATACTTCTCAGGATGGCCCCAGCATTTT	CASSLYFSGWPQHF
TRBV28	NA	NA	TRBJ2-7	TGTGCGGTTAACCGGGACACCTCCTACGAGCAGTACTTC	CAVNRDTSYEQYF
TRBV3-1/TRBV3-2	NA	NA	TRBJ2-3	TGTGCCAGCAGCCAGAGCGGGTCCACAGATACGCAGTATTTT	CASSQSGSTDTQYF